These 18 T cell receptor beta chains originate from one sample sequenced in a study of blood T cells in healthy people across ages. Primers used in a second PCR of about 7 to 12 cycles were a sample-barcoded 5' primer and a J-beta primer mix. TCRdb reanalysed the 5' RACE reads using MiXCR and keeps one entry per CDR3 protein. The repertoire holds approximately 1.5 million distinct CDR3 sequences, with 30% to 40% as singletons. Sequenced: blood. Receptor source: a woman in her twenties or thirties in good health.

This clonotype was seen a few times. The rearrangement joins TRBV7-3 to TRBJ2-1; D perhaps matches TRBD1 (6 bases). This CDR3 contains 14 residues. Trimming cost V 4 bases and J 9 bases, with 16 bases left between them. Germline CDR1 reads SGHTA; CDR2 reads FQGTGA. CDR3 sequence: CASSSSQGRGEQFF. CDR3 coding DNA: TGTGCCAGCAGCTCCTCGCAGGGGAGAGGTGAGCAGTTCTTC.

J is TRBJ2-1 and V is TRBV20-1, with D hard to call. Trimming shortened V by 3 bases and J by 4 bases, and 10 bases separated the two germline ends. The CDR3 loop spans 13 amino acids. Germline V gene lookup returns CDR1 DFQATT and CDR2 SNEGSKA (reference sequence). CDR3 nucleotides: TGCAGTGCTAGGAGTGAAGTGTACAATGAGCAGTTCTTC. Translated: CSARSEVYNEQFF.

The rearrangement uses TRBV20-1 and TRBJ1-5; no definite D call. Germline V gene data show CDR1 as DFQATT and CDR2 as SNEGSKA (reference sequence). The CDR3 runs to 14 residues. With 0 bases removed from V and 5 bases from J, the gap between germline ends came to 11 bases. The CDR3 sequence: CSARDLPQDQPQHF. The DNA for the CDR3 is TGCAGTGCTAGAGATCTCCCTCAGGATCAGCCCCAGCATTTT.

The V gene is TRBV5-1, the J gene TRBJ2-1, with 11 bases fitting TRBD2. CDR1 SGHRS and CDR2 YFSETQ come from the germline V gene. Losses at the gene ends were 0 bases for V and 6 bases for J; bases not matched to a gene: 5. The CDR3 has 16 amino acids. The CDR3 sequence: CASSLALAGVANEQFF. CDR3 nucleotide sequence: TGCGCCAGCAGCTTGGCACTAGCGGGAGTCGCCAATGAGCAGTTCTTC.

Only a few counts were recorded for this clonotype. The chain is built from TRBV6-5 and TRBJ1-2; no clear D gene. Germline V CDR1 and CDR2: MNHEY, SVGAGI. The CDR3 runs 12 residues. The V end lost 6 bases, the J end lost 2 bases, and 7 bases lay between the germline ends. The CDR3: CASRQQNYGYTF. The CDR3 coding sequence is TGTGCCAGCAGGCAGCAGAACTATGGCTACACCTTC.

On this clonotype: At one end, the junction sequence differs from germline, possibly due to a read error. J is TRBJ2-1 and V is TRBV28; either TRBD1 or TRBD2 may fit D (5 bases each). This CDR3 comprises 13 residues. CDR1 is MDHEN and CDR2 is SYDVKM in the germline V gene. CDR3 residues: CATEGHWGNGQFF. CDR3 nucleotides: TGTGCCACCGAGGGTCATTGGGGCAATGGGCAGTTCTTC.

In its sample, this clonotype was seen a few times. This chain uses TRBV12-3 or TRBV12-4 with TRBJ2-6; 7 bases match TRBD1. The CDR3 has 17 amino acids. With V trimmed by 7 bases and J by 0 bases, 9 bases remained unmatched. In DNA, the CDR3 is TGTGCCAGCACCTGGGGGACAGCCTACTCTGGGGCCAACGTCCTGACTTTC. Residues: CASTWGTAYSGANVLTF.

This clonotype has ten or more counts. The V call is TRBV28, the J call TRBJ2-7, with D possibly TRBD2 on 5 matching bases. V shed 1 base and J shed 0 bases, with 10 bases lying between them. Germline V gene lookup returns CDR1 MDHEN and CDR2 SYDVKM. The CDR3 spans 15 residues. The CDR3 loop is CASSLYSGSSYEQYF. CDR3 sequence (DNA): TGTGCCAGCAGTTTATATTCGGGGAGCTCCTACGAGCAGTACTTC. Based on the CDR3 plus reference TRBV28 and TRBJ2-7, the full variable domain is DVKVTQSSRYLVKRTGEKVFLECVQDMDHENMFWYRQDPGLGLRLIYFSYDVKMKEKGDIPEGYSVSREKKERFSLILESASTNQTSMYLCASSLYSGSSYEQYFGPGTRLTVT.

The V gene is TRBV13, the J gene TRBJ2-7; D ambiguous. V lost 1 base to trimming and J lost 7 bases, with 14 bases between them. CDR3 size: 14 residues. CDR1 and CDR2 from the germline V gene are PRHDT and FYEKMQ (reference sequence). The CDR3 here is CASSLESSYNEQYF. In DNA form, the CDR3 reads TGTGCCAGCAGCTTAGAGTCCAGCTACAATGAGCAGTACTTC.

This clonotype has just a few counts. The chain carries TRBV9 and TRBJ2-5; D is ambiguous. Germline lookup yields CDR1 SGDLS and CDR2 YYNGEE. With 3 bases removed from V and 7 bases from J, the gap between germline ends came to 13 bases. The CDR3 totals 13 residues. Written as DNA, the CDR3 is TGTGCCAGCAGCGCAGTTGATCCGGGGACCCAGTACTTC. The encoded protein is CASSAVDPGTQYF.

This clonotype was detected once. The gene calls are TRBV5-1 and TRBJ1-5; 8 nucleotides agree with TRBD1. Germline V gives CDR1 SGHRS, CDR2 YFSETQ. The CDR3 extends over 16 amino acids. V shed 3 bases and J 5 bases; nucleotides not matched to a gene: 10. CDR3 sequence (DNA): TGCGCCAGCAGCTCTACCGAGGACAGGGAGGATCAGCCCCAGCATTTT. As protein: CASSSTEDREDQPQHF. The complete variable domain, with remaining parts taken from reference TRBV5-1 and TRBJ1-5, reads KAGVTQTPRYLIKTRGQQVTLSCSPISGHRSVSWYQQTPGQGLQFLFEYFSETQRNKGNFPGRFSGRQFSNSRSEMNVSTLELGDSALYLCASSSTEDREDQPQHFGDGTRLSIL.

This clonotype turned up a few times. This chain uses TRBV27 with TRBJ2-7, with D tentatively TRBD1 or TRBD2 (5 bases each). From germline, CDR1 is MNHEY and CDR2 SMNVEV (reference sequence). The CDR3 is 15 amino acids. V lost 7 bases to trimming and J lost 1 base, with 17 bases between them. In DNA, the CDR3 is TGTGCCAGCACCGGAAGAGGGACGTATTCCTACGAGCAGTACTTC. This gives the protein CASTGRGTYSYEQYF.

This chain links TRBV10-3 with TRBJ2-3; D might be TRBD1 or TRBD2, each matching 5 bases. This CDR3 has 14 amino acids. V lost 5 bases and J 4 bases, leaving 13 bases between the germline ends. Germline CDR1 ENHRY, CDR2 SYGVKD. The CDR3 sequence: CAISPGRDADTQYF. The CDR3 region has the DNA TGTGCCATCAGTCCGGGACGAGACGCAGATACGCAGTATTTT.

Comment on this clonotype: This may arise from a read error, as a much more abundant clone is one base away. The chain couples TRBV20-1 to TRBJ2-4; D gene uncertain. The J call is uncertain, as TRBJ2-7 better fits the DNA end. This CDR3 spans 15 amino acids. The germline CDR1 and CDR2 sequences are DFQATT and SNEGSKA (reference sequence). CDR3 protein: CSARDLSTSSYEQYF. The CDR3 nucleotides read TGCAGTGCTAGAGATCTAAGTACCAGCAGCTACGAGCAGTACTTC.

This clonotype was seen only a few times. This chain connects TRBV7-2 to TRBJ2-3; D uncertain. The CDR3 spans 17 residues. Trimming cost V 1 base and J 5 bases, with 19 bases left between them. The germline CDR1 and CDR2 sequences are SGHTA and FQGNSA. In DNA form, the CDR3 reads TGTGCCAGCAGCTTAGTGGCAGGAGAACTTTCACAAGATACGCAGTATTTT. It codes for CASSLVAGELSQDTQYF.

The V call is TRBV5-1, the J call TRBJ1-2; 10 bases fit TRBD1. The junction had 14 bases not matched to a gene; V was cut back by 4 bases and J by 8 bases. The CDR3 is made up of 16 amino acids. Germline-derived CDR1 and CDR2 are SGHRS and YFSETQ. The DNA for the CDR3 is TGCGCCAGCAGCCCGGGGGACAGGGGCTTCTGGGGAGGCTACACCTTC. This sequence encodes CASSPGDRGFWGGYTF.

This clonotype was observed once. V and J are TRBV29-1 and TRBJ2-7, with 8 bases fitting TRBD1. The CDR3 runs to 15 residues. With V trimmed by 7 bases and J by 3 bases, 14 bases remained unmatched. CDR1 is SQVTM, CDR2 ANQGSEA, per germline. CDR3 region: CSGFRVGQGFYEQYF. CDR3 DNA sequence: TGCAGCGGATTCCGGGTTGGACAGGGCTTCTACGAGCAGTACTTC.

This clonotype was recorded a few times. The chain carries TRBV15 and TRBJ2-7; 10 nucleotides match TRBD1. The V and J ends lost 5 bases and 5 bases, in that order; junction bases with no gene match: 6. CDR1 is LNHNV, CDR2 YYDKDF, per germline (reference sequence). This CDR3 spans 14 amino acids. The DNA of the CDR3 is TGTGCCACCAGCTGGGGGACAGGGGATAACGAGCAGTACTTC. Its protein is CATSWGTGDNEQYF.